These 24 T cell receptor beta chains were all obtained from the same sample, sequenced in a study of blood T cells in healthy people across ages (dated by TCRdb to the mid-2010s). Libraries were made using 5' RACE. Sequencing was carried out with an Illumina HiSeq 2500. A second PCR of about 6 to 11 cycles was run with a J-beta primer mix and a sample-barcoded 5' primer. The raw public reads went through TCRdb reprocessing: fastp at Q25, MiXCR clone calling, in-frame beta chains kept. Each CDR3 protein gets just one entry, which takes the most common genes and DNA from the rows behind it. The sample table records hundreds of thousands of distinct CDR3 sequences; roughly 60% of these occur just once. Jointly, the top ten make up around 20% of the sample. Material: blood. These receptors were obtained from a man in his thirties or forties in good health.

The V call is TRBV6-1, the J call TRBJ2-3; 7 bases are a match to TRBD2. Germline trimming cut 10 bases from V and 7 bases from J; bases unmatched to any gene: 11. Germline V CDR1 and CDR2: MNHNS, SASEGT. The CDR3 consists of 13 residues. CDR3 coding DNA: TGTGCCAACAGCGGGGACGGGGTTAATACGCAGTATTTT. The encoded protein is CANSGDGVNTQYF.

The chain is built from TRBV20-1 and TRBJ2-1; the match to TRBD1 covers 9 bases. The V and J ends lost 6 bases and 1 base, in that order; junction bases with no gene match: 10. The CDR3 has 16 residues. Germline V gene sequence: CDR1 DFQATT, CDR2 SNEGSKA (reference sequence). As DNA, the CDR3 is TGCAGTGCGCTTGTTACAGGGGGCCAATCCTACAATGAGCAGTTCTTC. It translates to CSALVTGGQSYNEQFF.

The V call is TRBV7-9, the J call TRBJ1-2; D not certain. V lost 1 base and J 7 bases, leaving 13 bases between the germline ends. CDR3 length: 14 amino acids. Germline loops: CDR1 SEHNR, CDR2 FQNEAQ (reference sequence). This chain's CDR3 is CASSLGDGPGGYTF. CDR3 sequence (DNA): TGTGCCAGCAGCTTAGGAGACGGTCCCGGTGGCTACACCTTC.

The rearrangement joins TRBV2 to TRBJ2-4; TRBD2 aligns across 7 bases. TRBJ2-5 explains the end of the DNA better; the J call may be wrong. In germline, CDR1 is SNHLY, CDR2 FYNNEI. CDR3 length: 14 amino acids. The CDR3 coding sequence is TGTGCCAGCAGGGCCGGGGGGAGCCAAGAGACCCAGTACTTC. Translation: CASRAGGSQETQYF.

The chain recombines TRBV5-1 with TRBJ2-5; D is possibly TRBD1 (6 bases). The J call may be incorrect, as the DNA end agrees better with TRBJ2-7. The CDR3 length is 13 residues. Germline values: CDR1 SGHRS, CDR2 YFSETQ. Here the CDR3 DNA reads TGCGCCAGCAGTTTCGACAGGCACTACGAGCAGTACTTC. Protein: CASSFDRHYEQYF.

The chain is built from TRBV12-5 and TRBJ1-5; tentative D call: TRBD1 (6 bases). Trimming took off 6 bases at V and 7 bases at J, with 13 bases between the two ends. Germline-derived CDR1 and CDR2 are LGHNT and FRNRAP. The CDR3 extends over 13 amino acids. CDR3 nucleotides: TGTGCTAGTGGGAGTGGGGGCTGGCAGCCCCAGCATTTT. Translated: CASGSGGWQPQHF.

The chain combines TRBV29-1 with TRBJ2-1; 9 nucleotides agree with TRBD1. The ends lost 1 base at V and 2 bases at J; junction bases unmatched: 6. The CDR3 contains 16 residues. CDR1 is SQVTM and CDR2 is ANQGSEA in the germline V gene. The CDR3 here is CSVEGSTGGAYNEQFF. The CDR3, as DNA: TGCAGCGTTGAAGGGAGTACAGGGGGCGCCTACAATGAGCAGTTCTTC.

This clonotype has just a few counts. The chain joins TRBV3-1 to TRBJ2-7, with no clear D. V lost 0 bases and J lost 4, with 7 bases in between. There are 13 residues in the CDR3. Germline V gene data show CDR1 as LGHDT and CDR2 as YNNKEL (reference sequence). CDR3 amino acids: CASSQDDGYEQYF. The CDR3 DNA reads TGTGCCAGCAGCCAAGATGACGGGTACGAGCAGTACTTC.

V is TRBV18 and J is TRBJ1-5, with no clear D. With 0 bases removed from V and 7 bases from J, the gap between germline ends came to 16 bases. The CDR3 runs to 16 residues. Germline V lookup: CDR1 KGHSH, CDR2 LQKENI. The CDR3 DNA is TGTGCCAGCTCACCACCAGGCTCGGCACCATGGCAGCCCCAGCATTTT. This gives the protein CASSPPGSAPWQPQHF.

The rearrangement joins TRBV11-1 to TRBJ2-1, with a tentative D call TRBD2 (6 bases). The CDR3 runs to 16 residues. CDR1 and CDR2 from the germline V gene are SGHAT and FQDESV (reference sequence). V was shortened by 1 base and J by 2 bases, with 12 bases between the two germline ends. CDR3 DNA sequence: TGTGCCAGCAGCTTAGAAGGGACTTCTCCCTACAATGAGCAGTTCTTC. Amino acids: CASSLEGTSPYNEQFF.

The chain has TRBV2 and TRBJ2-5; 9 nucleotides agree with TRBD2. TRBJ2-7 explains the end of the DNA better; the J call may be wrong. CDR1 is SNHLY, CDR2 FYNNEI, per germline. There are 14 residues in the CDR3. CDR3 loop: CASSAGLAAYEQYF. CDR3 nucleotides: TGTGCCAGCAGTGCGGGACTAGCTGCTTACGAGCAGTACTTC.

CDR3 amino acids: CASSLWGEDTQYF. The CDR3 DNA reads as TGTGCCAGCAGCTTATGGGGCGAAGATACGCAGTATTTT. V is TRBV7-9 and J is TRBJ2-3, with D possibly being TRBD1 (5 bases). V was pared by 2 bases and J by 5 bases, with 8 bases between. The CDR3 runs 13 residues. Germline V lookup: CDR1 SEHNR, CDR2 FQNEAQ (reference sequence).

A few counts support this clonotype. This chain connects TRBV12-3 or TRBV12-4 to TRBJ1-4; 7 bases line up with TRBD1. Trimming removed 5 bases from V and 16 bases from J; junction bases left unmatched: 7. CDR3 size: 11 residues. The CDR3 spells CASSQGQNEFF. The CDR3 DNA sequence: TGTGCCAGCAGTCAGGGACAGAACGAGTTTTTT.

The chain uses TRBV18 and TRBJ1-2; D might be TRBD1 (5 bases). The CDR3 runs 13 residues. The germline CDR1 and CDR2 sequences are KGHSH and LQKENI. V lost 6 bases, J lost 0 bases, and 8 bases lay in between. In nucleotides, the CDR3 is TGTGCCAGCTCCGACAGAACTAACTATGGCTACACCTTC. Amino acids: CASSDRTNYGYTF.

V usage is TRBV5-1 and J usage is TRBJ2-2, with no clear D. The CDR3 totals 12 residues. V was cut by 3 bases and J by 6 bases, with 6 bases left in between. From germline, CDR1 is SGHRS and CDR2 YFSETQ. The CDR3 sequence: CASSSTAGELFF. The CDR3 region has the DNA TGCGCCAGCAGCTCGACTGCCGGGGAGCTGTTTTTT. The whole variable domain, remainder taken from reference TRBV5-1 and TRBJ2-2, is KAGVTQTPRYLIKTRGQQVTLSCSPISGHRSVSWYQQTPGQGLQFLFEYFSETQRNKGNFPGRFSGRQFSNSRSEMNVSTLELGDSALYLCASSSTAGELFFGEGSRLTVL.

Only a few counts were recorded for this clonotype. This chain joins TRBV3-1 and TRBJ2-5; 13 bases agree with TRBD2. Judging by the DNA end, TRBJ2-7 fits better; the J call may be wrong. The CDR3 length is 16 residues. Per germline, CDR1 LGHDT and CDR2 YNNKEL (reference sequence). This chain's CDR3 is CASSRAGLAGVGEQYF. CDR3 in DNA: TGTGCCAGCAGCCGGGCAGGACTAGCGGGAGTTGGCGAGCAGTACTTC.

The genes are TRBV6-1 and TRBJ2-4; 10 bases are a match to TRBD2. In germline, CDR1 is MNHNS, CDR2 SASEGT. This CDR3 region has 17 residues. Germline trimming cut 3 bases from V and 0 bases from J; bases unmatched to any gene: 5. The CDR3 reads CASSDIAGGIAKNIQYF. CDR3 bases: TGTGCCAGCAGTGATATAGCGGGAGGAATAGCCAAAAACATTCAGTACTTC.

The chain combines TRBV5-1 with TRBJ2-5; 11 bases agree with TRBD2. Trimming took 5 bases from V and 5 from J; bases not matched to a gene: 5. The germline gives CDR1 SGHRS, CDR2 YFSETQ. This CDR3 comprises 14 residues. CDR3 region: CASRTSGIYETQYF. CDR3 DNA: TGCGCCAGCAGGACTAGCGGGATTTATGAGACCCAGTACTTC.

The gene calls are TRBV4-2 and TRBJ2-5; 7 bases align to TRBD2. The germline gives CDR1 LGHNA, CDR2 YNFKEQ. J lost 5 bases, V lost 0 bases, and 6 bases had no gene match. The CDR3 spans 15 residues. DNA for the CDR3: TGTGCCAGCAGCCAAGAAGGAGGCGGGAGCGAGACCCAGTACTTC. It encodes CASSQEGGGSETQYF.

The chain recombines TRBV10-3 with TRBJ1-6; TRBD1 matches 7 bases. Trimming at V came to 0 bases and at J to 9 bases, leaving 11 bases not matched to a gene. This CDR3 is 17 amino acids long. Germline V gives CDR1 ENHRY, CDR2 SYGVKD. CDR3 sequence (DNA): TGTGCCATCAGTGAGTCTTTAGCCGGGACAGTTTCTTCACCCCTCCACTTT. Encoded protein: CAISESLAGTVSSPLHF.

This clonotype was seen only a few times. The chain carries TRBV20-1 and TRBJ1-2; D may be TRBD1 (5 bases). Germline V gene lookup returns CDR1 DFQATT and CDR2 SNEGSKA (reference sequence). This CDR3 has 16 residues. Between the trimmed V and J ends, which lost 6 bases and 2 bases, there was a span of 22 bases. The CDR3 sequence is CSAPRQYTGENYGYTF. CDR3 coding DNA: TGCAGTGCCCCCCGACAATATACGGGGGAGAACTATGGCTACACCTTC.

For the CDR3, the DNA is TGTGCCAGCAGCCGGTCGGACGGTGGAAGCACTGAAGCTTTCTTT. Amino acids: CASSRSDGGSTEAFF. This chain uses TRBV3-1 with TRBJ1-1; D call uncertain. CDR1 is LGHDT and CDR2 is YNNKEL in the germline V gene (reference sequence). The CDR3 has 15 amino acids. The ends were cut back, 4 bases at V and 4 bases at J, with 16 bases in the middle.

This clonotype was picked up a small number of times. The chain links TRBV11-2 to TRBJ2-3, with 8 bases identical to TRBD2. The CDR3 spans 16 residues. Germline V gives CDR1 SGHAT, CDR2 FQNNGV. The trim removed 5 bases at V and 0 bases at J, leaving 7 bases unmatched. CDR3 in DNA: TGTGCCAGCAGCCCCCGGGGGGGACTTAGCACAGATACGCAGTATTTT. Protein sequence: CASSPRGGLSTDTQYF.

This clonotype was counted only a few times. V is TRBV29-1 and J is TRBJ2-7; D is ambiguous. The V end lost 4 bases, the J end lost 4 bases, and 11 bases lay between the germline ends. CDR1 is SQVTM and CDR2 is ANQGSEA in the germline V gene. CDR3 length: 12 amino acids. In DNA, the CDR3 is TGCAGCGTTGCAATCAGCCGGTACGAGCAGTACTTC. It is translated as CSVAISRYEQYF.